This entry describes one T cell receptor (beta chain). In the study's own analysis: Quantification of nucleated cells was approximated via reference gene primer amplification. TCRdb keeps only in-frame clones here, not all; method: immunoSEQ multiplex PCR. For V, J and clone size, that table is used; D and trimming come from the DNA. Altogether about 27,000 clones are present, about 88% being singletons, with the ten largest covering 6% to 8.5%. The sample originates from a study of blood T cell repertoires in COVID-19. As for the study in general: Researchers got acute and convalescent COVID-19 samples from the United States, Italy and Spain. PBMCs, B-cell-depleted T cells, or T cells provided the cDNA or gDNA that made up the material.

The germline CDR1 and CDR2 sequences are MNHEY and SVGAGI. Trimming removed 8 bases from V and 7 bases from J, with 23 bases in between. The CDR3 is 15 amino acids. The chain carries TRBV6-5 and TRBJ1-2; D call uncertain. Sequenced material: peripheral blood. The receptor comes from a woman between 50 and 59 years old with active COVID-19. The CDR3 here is CASRISGNPLRGYTF. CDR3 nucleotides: TGTGCCAGCCGAATTTCGGGAAACCCTCTTCGTGGCTACACCTTC.